This T cell receptor beta chain was sequenced for a study of cytotoxic CD8 clonotypes in ibrutinib-treated CLL. The overall study: The cohort had about a dozen relapsed/refractory and around 15 treatment-naive patients, 17 IGHV unmutated.

Study outcomes and limitations: Clonality went up at ibrutinib response and then declined back toward baseline at progression.

Trimming removed 7 bases from V and 0 bases from J; junction bases left unmatched: 6. This CDR3 contains 14 residues. Germline assignment: CDR1 MRHNA and CDR2 SNTAGT. Profiled with immunoSEQ multiplex PCR; TCRdb holds only in-frame clones, not every one. The top ten clones hold roughly 5.9% of a sample with around 200,000 clones, around 75% of them seen once. As to this clone: Its antigen is unknown.

Library input was roughly 1.9 micrograms of DNA from cryopreserved PBMCs. The clonotype was recovered from a human donor with chronic lymphocytic leukemia. The sample was PBMCs, taken after 12 months of ibrutinib treatment. This rearrangement joins TRBV6-4 to TRBJ2-7; TRBD1 aligns across 7 bases. Written as DNA, the CDR3 is TGTGCCAGCAAGGAAACAGGGGCCTCCTACGAGCAGTACTTC. Its translation: CASKETGASYEQYF.